This entry is about one T cell receptor beta chain. Its antigen has not been determined. The sample holds no much larger clone one base away, and base qualities are not on file. TCRbeta CDR3 regions were amplified from genomic DNA by means of the immunoSEQ Assay, a bias-controlled multiplex PCR. In the paper's pipeline: Within the assay, amplification of reference gene primers was used to estimate how many nucleated cells each sample contained. To quantify the absolute abundance of each unique TCRbeta CDR3 rearrangement, sequence reads were collapsed and filtered. For each sample, productive Simpson clonality was calculated as the square root of Simpson's diversity index over productive rearrangements. The immuneACCESS repertoire file appears here via TCRdb, limited to in-frame rearrangements. These files lack a portion of the clones; in checked studies, under half of the deficit traces to unresolved V genes, and the cause of the others is not known. V and J calls and clone size come straight from that table; D and trimming were deduced from the DNA. Within this sample are 25,000 to 35,000 clones, with 90% to 95% of them counted one time only. Together, the top ten hold roughly 0.83% of the sample.

These data belong to a study of blood T cell repertoires in COVID-19 (dated by TCRdb to 2020 to 2022). Concerning the study at large: Collaborator samples came from the United States, Italy and Spain and covered acute and convalescent phases of COVID-19. The material from the prospective study consisted of cDNA or gDNA derived from T cells, B-cell-depleted T cells, or PBMCs. The dataset comprised deeply sampled blood TCRbeta repertoires from subjects exposed to, actively infected with, or recovered from COVID-19. The repertoires were made available in a free public database intended to serve as a resource for research on the immune response to SARS-CoV-2. Samples were obtained from the ongoing ImmuneRACE study (first 160 participants) and from over a thousand subjects provided by 6 global collaborators. A de-identified subject ID, COVID-19 status, age in years and sex were almost always included in the sample metadata. Where available, HLA class I and class II types were taken from metadata supplied by the sample provider and were not determined by assay-based typing.

Points the paper makes about the study in general: How much clinical and demographic metadata was included differed by source and by participant, and the metadata was provided uncurated.

One collaborating source in Seattle enrolled patients during active infection and followed them longitudinally through the course of disease. Each collaborating institution followed its own protocols to collect whole blood in K2EDTA tubes. For TCRbeta analysis, collaborators shipped samples as frozen whole blood, isolated PBMCs, or DNA extracted from either of those sample types. The CDR3 has 16 amino acids, counting the end cysteine and phenylalanine. The CDR3 DNA has 48 bases and is translated from base 1. Trimming costs V 4 bases and J 1 base, and their ends lie 14 bases apart. The germline V gene encodes CDR1 SGHDN and CDR2 FVKESK.

The chain uses TRBV14 and TRBJ1-5, with a weak D call of TRBD1 (6 bases match). This TCR derives from a woman aged 70-85 years with COVID-19, enrolled during active disease. The sample consisted of peripheral blood. The CDR3 loop reads CASSPGPGQSNQPQHF. The sequenced DNA: TGTGCCAGCAGCCCCGGCCCAGGACAGAGCAATCAGCCCCAGCATTTT.